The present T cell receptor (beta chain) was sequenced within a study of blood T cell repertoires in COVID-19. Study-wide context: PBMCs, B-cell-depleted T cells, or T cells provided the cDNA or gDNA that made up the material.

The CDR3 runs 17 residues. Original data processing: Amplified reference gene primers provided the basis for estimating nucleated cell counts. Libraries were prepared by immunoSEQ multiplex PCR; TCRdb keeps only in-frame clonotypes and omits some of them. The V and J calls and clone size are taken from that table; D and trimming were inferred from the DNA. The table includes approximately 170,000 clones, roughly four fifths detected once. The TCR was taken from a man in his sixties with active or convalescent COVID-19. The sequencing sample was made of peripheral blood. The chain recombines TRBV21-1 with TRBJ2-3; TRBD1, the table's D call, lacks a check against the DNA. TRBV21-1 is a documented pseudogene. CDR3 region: CASSNLNLLSGPDTQYF. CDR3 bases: TGTGCCAGCAGCAATTTAAACCTTTTATCAGGTCCAGATACGCAGTATTTT.